This TCR beta chain came from a study of OX40 agonist ivuxolimab in advanced cancers. For the study in its entirety: The costimulatory receptor OX40 (CD134) was targeted by ivuxolimab, a fully human IgG2 agonistic monoclonal antibody. Intravenous ivuxolimab was administered to patients every 2 weeks at six dose levels: 0.01, 0.1, 0.3, 1.5, 3 and 10 mg/kg. Of the 50 or so patients in dose escalation, around 19 had hepatocellular carcinoma, roughly 15 had melanoma, 9 had renal cell carcinoma and 9 had head and neck cancer. In the dose-escalation cohort, 70% to 85% of patients were male, and the mean age was around 60 years, with a range of about 23 to 80. Prior anti-PD-1, anti-PD-L1 or anti-CTLA-4 therapy was permitted, and approximately 41% of dose-escalation patients had received checkpoint inhibitors. Three dose-escalation patients achieved partial responses, one with hepatocellular carcinoma and two with cutaneous melanoma. Peripheral TCRbeta sequencing aimed to test whether ivuxolimab altered TCR sequence diversity and caused clonal T-cell expansion. The paper covers the monotherapy dose-escalation part of the phase I ivuxolimab trial, which included N = 52 patients.

Genomic DNA was extracted from sorted cells for sequencing of the TCRbeta CDR3 region. TCRbeta CDR3 regions were sequenced using the immunoSEQ Assay. TCRdb mirrors the immuneACCESS table, restricted to in-frame sequences. Some clones are absent from its copies; in checked studies, under half trace to an unresolved V gene, and the reason for the others is unknown. The sample profile shows around 59,000 clones; around nine tenths of them were found once. Jointly, the top ten make up 1.1% of the sample. With regard to this clone: Its antigen remains unidentified. Qualities for individual bases were not recorded, and no much larger clone is one base off.

Results the study describes overall, beyond this receptor: Antigen specificity was not determined for the clonally expanded peripheral T cells. In partial responders in the 0.1-3.0 mg/kg groups, normalized peripheral clonal expansion was found to be among the lowest, especially among CD8+ T cells. On average, CD8+ T cells showed more expanded clones than CD4+ T cells after ivuxolimab. At doses of 0.1 to 3.0 mg/kg, clonal expansion of both CD4+ and CD8+ T cells in blood was seen between baseline and week 6. Low levels of normalized T-cell clonal expansion were also shown by some nonresponding patients.

The trial excluded patients who had a history of autoimmune disease or who were on systemic immunosuppression. Peripheral blood for TCR sequencing was collected from all dose cohorts at baseline, on cycle 4 day 1, and on cycle 7 day 1. Samples came from an open-label, multicenter, first-in-human phase I dose-escalation trial of ivuxolimab. Adults with locally advanced or metastatic head and neck squamous cell, hepatocellular, melanoma or renal cell carcinoma were enrolled in the trial. Before TCR sequencing, CD4+ and CD8+ T cells were separately sorted from peripheral blood. Specimen: CD4+ or CD8+ T cells sorted from blood, collected in a trial of the OX40 agonist ivuxolimab. The clonotype originates from an adult with an advanced solid tumor such as melanoma, head and neck, liver or kidney cancer.

The DNA sequence is TGTGCCAGCAGCAAATCCCGACAGGGGTCGGACAATCAGCCCCAGCATTTT. The encoded protein is CASSKSRQGSDNQPQHF. The chain is encoded by TRBV21-1 joined to TRBJ1-5; the listed D gene, TRBD1, was not tested against the DNA. TRBV21-1 is a pseudogene segment. Inclusive of the bounding cysteine and phenylalanine, the CDR3 is 17 residues long. Only the CDR3 DNA is retained, 51 bases long and in frame from the first base.